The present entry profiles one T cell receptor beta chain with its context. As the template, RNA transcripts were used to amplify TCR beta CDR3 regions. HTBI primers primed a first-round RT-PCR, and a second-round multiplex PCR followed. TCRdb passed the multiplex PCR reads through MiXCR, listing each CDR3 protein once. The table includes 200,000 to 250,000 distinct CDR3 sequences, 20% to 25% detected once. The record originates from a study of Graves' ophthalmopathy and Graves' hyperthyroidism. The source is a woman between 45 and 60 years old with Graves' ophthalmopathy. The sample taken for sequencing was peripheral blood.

CDR3 bases: TGTGCCAGCAGCCACGGACAGGGGGCAGTATCCTACGAGCAGTACTTC. Translated, it gives CASSHGQGAVSYEQYF. The chain is built from TRBV12-3 or TRBV12-4 and TRBJ2-7; 11 bases map to TRBD1. The CDR3 consists of 16 residues. The V gene end was trimmed by 6 bases and the J gene end by 1 base; junction bases not matched to a gene: 8.